Below, 32 T cell receptor beta chains from the same sample are listed, as sequenced in a study of T-cell reconstitution after alpha-beta-depleted transplantation in children (TCRdb year 2016). The library was generated by PCR. The data were produced on an Illumina HiSeq 2500. TCR library preparation used molecular barcoding, with unique molecular identifiers applied to normalize quantification of the TCRbeta repertoire. Using fastp at Q25 and MiXCR, TCRdb reprocessed the public reads and kept productive beta chains. CDR3 protein duplicates are merged, each entry listing the most common genes and DNA. The sample table holds tens of thousands of distinct CDR3 sequences, of which about 7.3% were seen once. Together, the top ten hold approximately 2.4% of the sample. The starting material was PBMCs from the stem cell graft donor, obtained from the stem cell graft. The origin of the receptors is a human donor who donated a stem cell graft to a child with acute lymphoblastic leukemia.

This clonotype showed up many times. The gene calls are TRBV25-1 and TRBJ2-2; perhaps D is TRBD1 or TRBD2 (5 bases each). CDR1 and CDR2 (germline): MGHDK, SYGVNS. V shed 2 bases and J shed 1 base, with 8 bases lying between them. The CDR3 has 15 residues. CDR3 loop: CASSEPGRNTGELFF. The CDR3 DNA reads TGTGCCAGCAGTGAACCGGGACGGAACACCGGGGAGCTGTTTTTT.

The CDR3 coding sequence is TGTGCCAGCAGCCAGGGACTAGCGGGGGCCAATGAGCAGTTCTTC. Its protein product is CASSQGLAGANEQFF. The rearrangement uses TRBV5-4 and TRBJ2-1, with TRBD2 matching over 14 bases. CDR3 length: 15 amino acids. The germline gives CDR1 SGHNT, CDR2 YYREEE (reference sequence). The trim removed 4 bases at V and 6 bases at J, leaving 3 bases unmatched. The variable domain in full, completed from reference TRBV5-4 and TRBJ2-1, reads ETGVTQSPTHLIKTRGQQVTLRCSSQSGHNTVSWYQQALGQGPQFIFQYYREEENGRGNFPPRFSGLQFPNYSSELNVNALELDDSALYLCASSQGLAGANEQFFGPGTRLTVL.

This clonotype was counted many times. The chain employs TRBV5-1 and TRBJ2-7, with a possible D match to TRBD2 (5 bases). CDR1 is SGHRS and CDR2 is YFSETQ in the germline V gene. V was clipped by 10 bases and J by 2 bases, with 13 bases between them. The CDR3 sequence is 12 residues long. The DNA for the CDR3 is TGCGCCGCAGCACAGACTACCTACGAGCAGTACTTC. Translating gives CAAAQTTYEQYF.

This clonotype was observed many times. The rearrangement joins TRBV5-1 to TRBJ1-1; D remains unclear. This CDR3 region has 15 residues. The V end was cut by 2 bases, the J end by 0 bases, with 11 bases between. Germline V gene sequence: CDR1 SGHRS, CDR2 YFSETQ. The DNA of the CDR3 is TGCGCCAGCAGCTTTGACAAGGGTTTGAACACTGAAGCTTTCTTT. Amino acids: CASSFDKGLNTEAFF.

The table lists this clonotype with a few counts. V usage is TRBV7-2 and J usage is TRBJ1-4; D unclear. The germline V gene has CDR1 SGHTA and CDR2 FQGNSA. CDR3 length equals 14 residues. Trimming took 5 bases from V and 0 from J, leaving 7 bases between them. Here the CDR3 DNA reads TGTGCCAGCAGCCCTACAGCAACTAATGAAAAACTGTTTTTT. Amino acids: CASSPTATNEKLFF.

This clonotype occurred many times. J is TRBJ1-2 and V is TRBV20-1; maybe TRBD1 (6 bases). The germline V gene has CDR1 DFQATT and CDR2 SNEGSKA (reference sequence). V gave up 3 bases and J gave up 5 bases, with 13 bases separating them. The CDR3 totals 13 residues. This CDR3 reads CSASRAQGYGYTF. The CDR3 nucleotides are TGCAGTGCTAGCAGGGCCCAGGGGTATGGCTACACCTTC.

This clonotype occurred many times. The V call is TRBV12-3 or TRBV12-4, the J call TRBJ2-3; D gene ambiguous. The V end lost 3 bases, the J end lost 1 base, and 5 bases lay between the germline ends. The length of the CDR3 is 13 residues. CDR3 sequence: CASSFHGTDTQYF. The CDR3 DNA reads as TGTGCCAGCAGTTTCCACGGCACAGATACGCAGTATTTT.

This sequence joins TRBV19 and TRBJ2-3, with TRBD2 as a possible D gene (5 bases). The CDR3 totals 15 residues. Germline lookup yields CDR1 LNHDA and CDR2 SQIVND (reference sequence). The ends were cut back, 7 bases at V and 1 base at J, with 15 bases in the middle. In nucleotides, the CDR3 is TGTGCCAGTACCCGACGGGGAGCTGGCACAGATACGCAGTATTTT. Protein product: CASTRRGAGTDTQYF.

With respect to this clonotype: A junction boundary mismatches the germline segment, possibly from a read error. This chain uses TRBV7-6 with TRBJ2-3, with 9 bases fitting TRBD2. This CDR3 has 15 residues. Germline loops: CDR1 SGHVS, CDR2 FNYEAQ. CDR3 residues: CASILESSGADTQYF. The CDR3 DNA reads TGTGCCAGCATCTTAGAGTCTAGCGGGGCAGATACGCAGTATTTT.

This clonotype was found many times. V gene TRBV5-1 combines with J gene TRBJ2-3; 15 bases line up with TRBD2. Trimming removed 4 bases from V and 2 bases from J; junction bases left unmatched: 8. CDR3 length equals 18 residues. Germline CDR1 SGHRS, CDR2 YFSETQ. For the CDR3, the DNA is TGCGCCAGCAGCAGTCGGACTAGCGGGGGGGATCTCACAGATACGCAGTATTTT. It codes for CASSSRTSGGDLTDTQYF.

This clonotype was picked up many times. The gene calls are TRBV28 and TRBJ1-5, with D perhaps matching TRBD1 (5 bases). V was clipped by 6 bases and J by 0 bases, with 15 bases between them. CDR3 length: 16 residues. Per germline, CDR1 MDHEN and CDR2 SYDVKM. As DNA, the CDR3 is TGTGCCAGCAGCCCGAAGGGGTATTATAGCAATCAGCCCCAGCATTTT. This sequence encodes CASSPKGYYSNQPQHF.

This clonotype was detected many times. The chain links TRBV10-2 to TRBJ2-1, with a weak D call TRBD2 (5 bases). The germline CDR1 and CDR2 sequences are WSHSY and SAAADI. V lost 4 bases and J lost 0, with 16 bases in between. CDR3 length: 17 residues. The chain's CDR3 is CASSGRAGSSSYNEQFF. Written as DNA, the CDR3 is TGCGCCAGCAGTGGCCGGGCGGGTTCGAGCTCCTACAATGAGCAGTTCTTC.

This chain joins TRBV7-9 and TRBJ2-7; no clear D gene. The CDR3 has 14 residues. Trimming cost V 5 bases and J 1 base, with 12 bases left between them. Germline V gene data show CDR1 as SEHNR and CDR2 as FQNEAQ (reference sequence). The CDR3: CASSPRQGSYEQYF. The CDR3 DNA is TGTGCCAGCAGCCCCCGACAAGGATCCTACGAGCAGTACTTC.

This clonotype showed up many times. The J gene is TRBJ1-1, the V gene TRBV10-3; a weak D match, TRBD1 (5 bases). V lost 4 bases to trimming and J lost 0 bases, with 12 bases between them. Germline CDR1 reads ENHRY; CDR2 reads SYGVKD. The CDR3 loop spans 15 amino acids. The CDR3 here is CAISGQGNLNTEAFF. In nucleotides, the CDR3 is TGTGCCATCAGTGGGCAGGGAAATCTGAACACTGAAGCTTTCTTT.

This clonotype was recorded many times. The rearrangement links TRBV10-3 to TRBJ1-2; the match to TRBD1 covers 7 bases. Germline-derived CDR1 and CDR2 are ENHRY and SYGVKD. CDR3 length equals 15 residues. Losses at the gene ends were 5 bases for V and 4 bases for J; bases not matched to a gene: 10. CDR3 coding DNA: TGTGCCATCAGTAGGGGTCCGGGGACAGCCTATGGCTACACCTTC. It translates to CAISRGPGTAYGYTF.

The table lists this clonotype with a few counts. V gene TRBV20-1 combines with J gene TRBJ2-2; no clear D gene. Germline lookup yields CDR1 DFQATT and CDR2 SNEGSKA (reference sequence). Deletions cut 2 bases from V and 2 bases from J, with 6 bases between. This CDR3 has 13 amino acids. This CDR3 is CSARIANTGELFF. CDR3 bases: TGCAGTGCTAGAATAGCTAACACCGGGGAGCTGTTTTTT.

This clonotype was counted between two and nine times. This chain uses TRBV7-3 with TRBJ2-3, with 7 bases matching TRBD2. This CDR3 is built from 16 residues. The germline CDR1 and CDR2 sequences are SGHTA and FQGTGA. Germline trimming cut 1 base from V and 0 bases from J; bases unmatched to any gene: 4. This CDR3 is CASSLMAGVSTDTQYF. The CDR3 coding sequence is TGTGCCAGCAGCTTAATGGCGGGGGTGAGCACAGATACGCAGTATTTT. The entire variable domain, with the rest obtained from reference TRBV7-3 and TRBJ2-3, is as follows: GAGVSQTPSNKVTEKGKYVELRCDPISGHTALYWYRQSLGQGPEFLIYFQGTGAADDSGLPNDRFFAVRPEGSVSTLKIQRTERGDSAVYLCASSLMAGVSTDTQYFGPGTRLTVL.

This chain joins TRBV14 and TRBJ1-2; D not resolved. CDR3 size: 12 residues. V was pared by 3 bases and J by 6 bases, with 8 bases between. Germline assignment: CDR1 SGHDN and CDR2 FVKESK. CDR3 in amino acids: CASSHGANGYTF. The CDR3 DNA follows: TGTGCCAGCAGCCACGGCGCGAATGGCTACACCTTC.

This clonotype was observed at least ten times. The CDR3, as DNA: TGCAGTGCCTCTACGAACACCGGGGAGCTGTTTTTT. It is translated as CSASTNTGELFF. This rearrangement joins TRBV29-1 to TRBJ2-2; D remains unclear. CDR1 is SQVTM, CDR2 ANQGSEA, per germline. The CDR3 is 12 residues long.

This clonotype came up many times. The chain has TRBV7-9 and TRBJ1-5, with no clear D. CDR1 and CDR2 from the germline V gene are SEHNR and FQNEAQ (reference sequence). Deletions cut 5 bases from V and 8 bases from J, with 13 bases between. This CDR3 has 13 amino acids. The CDR3 sequence: CASSPQGIEPQHF. The CDR3, as DNA: TGTGCCAGCAGCCCTCAAGGTATCGAGCCCCAGCATTTT. The variable domain in full, with the rest retrieved from reference TRBV7-9 and TRBJ1-5, is DTGVSQNPRHKITKRGQNVTFRCDPISEHNRLYWYRQTLGQGPEFLTYFQNEAQLEKSRLLSDRFSAERPKGSFSTLEIQRTEQGDSAMYLCASSPQGIEPQHFGDGTRLSIL.

V and J are TRBV5-4 and TRBJ1-5; the D is unclear. V shed 4 bases and J shed 0 bases, with 11 bases lying between them. The CDR3 spans 15 residues. CDR1 and CDR2 (germline): SGHNT, YYREEE (reference sequence). The CDR3 sequence is CASSIDGNSNQPQHF. The CDR3 DNA is TGTGCCAGCAGCATTGACGGGAATAGCAATCAGCCCCAGCATTTT.

This clonotype was picked up many times. The CDR3 DNA sequence: TGTGCCAGCAGCTTAGCGCAGGCAGGGGCCTATGGCTACACCTTC. Translating it yields CASSLAQAGAYGYTF. The chain recombines TRBV7-9 with TRBJ1-2; perhaps TRBD1 as D (6 bases). The V and J ends lost 0 bases and 4 bases respectively, with 12 bases between them. The CDR3 consists of 15 residues. Germline CDR1 SEHNR, CDR2 FQNEAQ (reference sequence).

This clonotype was observed many times. This chain joins TRBV3-1 and TRBJ2-2; 7 bases are a match to TRBD1. Germline CDR1 reads LGHDT; CDR2 reads YNNKEL (reference sequence). This CDR3 spans 19 amino acids. After removal of 2 bases from V and 12 bases from J, the junction contained 24 bases not matched to a gene. This chain's CDR3 is CASSQHPLPKTGSGLQLFF. In DNA form, the CDR3 reads TGTGCCAGCAGCCAACACCCTCTCCCCAAGACAGGGAGCGGTTTGCAGCTGTTTTTT.

This clonotype was found many times. The V and J genes are TRBV12-3 or TRBV12-4 and TRBJ2-5, with D perhaps matching TRBD1 or TRBD2 (6 bases each). This CDR3 has 14 amino acids. The V gene lost 5 bases and the J gene lost 1 base, with 11 bases spanning the gap. The CDR3 here is CASSPGGRQETQYF. In nucleotides, the CDR3 is TGTGCCAGCAGTCCCGGGGGCCGCCAAGAGACCCAGTACTTC.

This clonotype occurred many times. The J gene is TRBJ1-2, the V gene TRBV3-1, with D perhaps matching TRBD1 (5 bases). V lost 2 bases and J 2 bases, leaving 12 bases between the germline ends. In germline, CDR1 is LGHDT, CDR2 YNNKEL (reference sequence). The CDR3 totals 15 residues. CDR3 nucleotide sequence: TGTGCCAGCAGCCAACAAGGGGCCCGAAACTATGGCTACACCTTC. Residues: CASSQQGARNYGYTF.

This clonotype was detected many times. This chain joins TRBV6-1 and TRBJ2-2; D call uncertain. Trimming pared 4 bases from V and 4 bases from J, leaving 7 bases between. Germline CDR1 and CDR2: MNHNS and SASEGT. The CDR3 is made up of 13 amino acids. CDR3 sequence: CASSVSVTGELFF. The CDR3, as DNA: TGTGCCAGCAGTGTTAGTGTCACCGGGGAGCTGTTTTTT.

This clonotype showed up many times. The chain has TRBV29-1 and TRBJ2-5, with a weak D call TRBD1 (6 bases). The CDR3 runs 12 residues. Between the trimmed V and J ends, which lost 7 bases and 4 bases, there was a span of 13 bases. Germline CDR1 is SQVTM and CDR2 is ANQGSEA. CDR3 residues: CSAGQLGETQYF. In DNA, the CDR3 is TGCAGCGCTGGACAGTTGGGAGAGACCCAGTACTTC.

This rearrangement joins TRBV4-3 to TRBJ1-2; D possibly corresponds to TRBD1 (5 bases). The CDR3 covers 13 residues. Germline V gene data show CDR1 as LGHNA and CDR2 as YSLEER. The V and J ends lost 4 bases and 4 bases respectively, with 10 bases between them. The chain's CDR3 is CASSLDRLYGYTF. As DNA, the CDR3 is TGCGCCAGCAGCCTAGACAGACTCTATGGCTACACCTTC.

This clonotype has ten or more counts. The chain links TRBV20-1 to TRBJ2-4, with D hard to call. V lost 0 bases to trimming and J lost 0 bases, with 6 bases between them. Germline V lookup: CDR1 DFQATT, CDR2 SNEGSKA (reference sequence). CDR3 length equals 14 residues. Written as DNA, the CDR3 is TGCAGTGCTAGAGATCGACTAGCCAAAAACATTCAGTACTTC. It yields the protein CSARDRLAKNIQYF.

Notes on this clonotype: The DNA is omitted, as the CDR3 cannot be located on it reliably, and the CDR3 follows TCRdb's listing. The chain carries TRBV27 and TRBJ1-4; the table assigns TRBD1, which was not confirmed against the DNA. The germline V gene encodes CDR1 MNHEY and CDR2 SMNVEV (reference sequence). From its first to its last residue, the CDR3 has 15 amino acids. The CDR3 here is CASSPGGAGVKNCFF.

This clonotype showed up many times. This chain links TRBV9 with TRBJ2-3; 12 nucleotides align to TRBD2. The CDR3 runs to 17 residues. V dropped 0 bases and J dropped 4; count of bases not matched to a gene: 6. Germline values: CDR1 SGDLS, CDR2 YYNGEE. This CDR3 reads CASSVGASGGAADTQYF. DNA for the CDR3: TGTGCCAGCAGCGTAGGCGCTAGCGGGGGGGCCGCAGATACGCAGTATTTT.

This clonotype appeared a few times. This chain uses TRBV11-2 with TRBJ2-3, with D unresolved. CDR1 is SGHAT, CDR2 FQNNGV, per germline. The CDR3 runs to 15 residues. Trimming pared 1 base from V and 2 bases from J, leaving 10 bases between. The CDR3 DNA reads TGTGCCAGCAGCTTAGTGGTCAGCTCCACAGATACGCAGTATTTT. Amino acid sequence: CASSLVVSSTDTQYF. The entire variable domain, with the rest obtained from reference TRBV11-2 and TRBJ2-3, is as follows: EAGVAQSPRYKIIEKRQSVAFWCNPISGHATLYWYQQILGQGPKLLIQFQNNGVVDDSQLPKDRFSAERLKGVDSTLKIQPAKLEDSAVYLCASSLVVSSTDTQYFGPGTRLTVL.